This TCR beta chain was identified in a study of patients and donors after allogeneic stem cell transplantation. Using its own MiXCR run on the RT-PCR reads, TCRdb lists one record per CDR3 protein. The repertoire includes 800,000 to 1,000,000 distinct CDR3 sequences, approximately 18% of them detected once, and roughly 6% sits in the top ten. Looked up from germline, CDR1 is DFQATT and CDR2 is SNEGSKA (reference sequence). V gave up 6 bases and J gave up 2 bases, with 8 bases separating them. The CDR3 runs to 11 residues. This receptor was obtained from a human donor who was either an allogeneic HSCT recipient or a stem cell or donor lymphocyte infusion donor (not recorded which). It is not recorded whose cells these are; they may come from a transplant donor. This chain connects TRBV20-1 to TRBJ2-7, with D perhaps TRBD1 (6 bases). Sequencing input: blood, either unsorted or a sorted T cell fraction (not recorded which). CDR3 protein: CSARGTYEQYF. DNA of the CDR3: TGCAGTGCAAGGGGGACCTACGAGCAGTACTTC.